This T cell receptor (beta chain) was identified in a study of vaccination and CD4 T cells after COVID-19. Sequencing of the DNA from cultured CD4+ T cells was carried out with the Oncomine TCR Beta short-read assay. One entry per CDR3 protein, called by TCRdb with MiXCR from the PCR reads. The data show tens of thousands of distinct CDR3 sequences, under 45% seen once. The junction had 5 bases not matched to a gene; V was cut back by 0 bases and J by 2 bases. CDR1 SGHNT and CDR2 YYREEE come from the germline V gene (reference sequence). The CDR3 contains 16 residues. Of note for this clonotype: Antigen unknown.

Indicated treatment: roughly 10-day PBMC culture with coronavirus spike peptide pools or control peptides (ViraFEST assay). Wells contained 1.5 million to 2.5 million PBMCs each, and these were cultured with about 9.1 IU/ml IL-2 and 9.5 to 10 ug/ml peptide pools. The chain uses TRBV5-4 and TRBJ2-5; 9 positions match TRBD2. This specimen was CD4+ T cells from blood, cultured in vitro, taken before SARS-CoV-2 vaccination. The sequence derives from a human donor who received a COVID-19 vaccine. The CDR3 sequence is CASSLASGGSQETQYF. CDR3 nucleotide sequence: TGTGCCAGCAGCTTGGCGAGCGGGGGGTCGCAAGAGACCCAGTACTTC.